This T cell receptor beta chain was captured by sequencing in a study of T-cell reconstitution after alpha-beta-depleted transplantation in children (dated by TCRdb to 2016 to 2017). Turning to the overall study: Using TCR repertoire profiling, the study quantitatively followed how T-cell immune reconstitution unfolded in children after TCRalphabeta/CD19-depleted allogeneic hematopoietic cell transplantation.

The research as a whole found: In some patients, high TCRbeta diversity at day 60 was attributed to recipient T cells and intrathymic progenitors that had survived conditioning. Hyperexpanded clone frequencies declined over subsequent months; after one year, T-cell counts and TCRbeta diversity were mostly attributed to newly produced T cells. About two months after transplant, the apparently early recovery of alphabetaT-cell counts reportedly depended on just several hundred clones that had expanded rapidly and came from non-depleted graft cells.

This specimen's treatment or condition label, interpreted: allogeneic hematopoietic cell transplantation with graft depleted of TCRalphabeta T cells and CD19 B cells. TCRalphabeta/CD19-depleted allogeneic hematopoietic cell grafts were given to the transplant recipients, all of whom were children. Libraries were constructed by PCR. TCRdb records Illumina HiSeq 2500 as the sequencer. Molecular barcoding was employed in the preparation of TCR libraries, with unique molecular identifiers being used to normalize TCRbeta repertoire quantification. Through fastp at Q25 and MiXCR, TCRdb rebuilt clones from the public reads, retaining in-frame beta chains. Rows matching on CDR3 protein sequence are summarized as one entry with the most common DNA and genes. This sample has around 440,000 distinct CDR3 sequences in its table, and over 9.5% of those were observed once. The ten largest account for 2% to 2.5% of the sample.

In its sample, this clonotype was seen a few times. The clone's antigen remains unknown. No base quality information exists; no much larger clone differs at one position. The V end loses 2 bases and the J end loses 1 base, and a stretch of 20 bases separates them. CDR1 is given as LGHNA and CDR2 as YSLEER, both from the germline V gene. The CDR3 runs 18 amino acids, cysteine and phenylalanine included. Only CDR3 DNA remains: 54 bases, in frame from the first base. The sequence joins TRBV4-3 to TRBJ1-2, with the D gene call left open. The receptor comes from a child aged 2 to 15 with inherited bone marrow failure, due to receive a stem cell transplant. The sample here was PBMCs, taken before TCRalphabeta/CD19-depleted stem cell transplant. The base sequence is TGCGCCAGCAGCCAAAGGTCCCTCCGGGGAGGGAGTAACTATGGCTACACCTTC. This is translated as CASSQRSLRGGSNYGYTF.